One sample yielded the 17 T cell receptor beta chains listed below, sequenced in a study of OX40 agonist ivuxolimab in advanced cancers. Generated by immunoSEQ multiplex PCR, the TCRdb table keeps only in-frame clones and is missing some. The sample includes about 17,000 clones, about 90% of them seen just once. Sequencing used CD4+ or CD8+ T cells sorted from blood, obtained in a trial of the OX40 agonist ivuxolimab. Receptors were obtained from an adult with an advanced solid tumor such as melanoma, head and neck, liver or kidney cancer.

This clone was picked up a small number of times. J is TRBJ1-3 and V is TRBV2; maybe TRBD1 (6 bases). Trimming left V 0 bases short and J 2 bases short, with 8 bases between. Germline values: CDR1 SNHLY, CDR2 FYNNEI. The CDR3 extends over 15 amino acids. DNA for the CDR3: TGTGCCAGCAGTGAAGCTCAGGGGACTGGAAACACCATATATTTT. Encoded protein: CASSEAQGTGNTIYF.

CDR3 protein: CASSHTDSNQPQHF. CDR3 sequence (DNA): TGCGCCAGCAGTCACACAGATAGCAATCAGCCCCAGCATTTT. V usage is TRBV4-1 and J usage is TRBJ1-5, with unresolved D. V lost 6 bases and J lost 0, with 9 bases in between. CDR1 MGHRA and CDR2 YSYEKL come from the germline V gene. CDR3 size: 14 residues.

The chain employs TRBV30 and TRBJ2-2; 12 nucleotides agree with TRBD2. CDR3 length: 21 amino acids. Germline trimming cut 4 bases from V and 2 bases from J; bases unmatched to any gene: 20. Germline CDR1 GTSNPN, CDR2 SVGIG (reference sequence). The CDR3 loop reads CAWKHETVGLAGGPNTGELFF. In nucleotides, the CDR3 is TGTGCCTGGAAACACGAGACGGTGGGCCTAGCGGGGGGGCCCAACACCGGGGAGCTGTTTTTT.

This chain connects TRBV7-9 to TRBJ1-1; possibly TRBD1 for D (5 bases). This CDR3 has 15 residues. CDR1 and CDR2 (germline): SEHNR, FQNEAQ (reference sequence). The V gene lost 1 base and the J gene lost 0 bases, with 9 bases spanning the gap. In nucleotides, the CDR3 is TGTGCCAGCAGCTTAGGAGGGGATCTGAACACTGAAGCTTTCTTT. It yields the protein CASSLGGDLNTEAFF.

The chain combines TRBV27 with TRBJ1-2; D unresolved. Trimming cost V 6 bases and J 1 base, with 9 bases left between them. Germline V gene data show CDR1 as MNHEY and CDR2 as SMNVEV (reference sequence). The length of the CDR3 is 13 residues. The CDR3: CASSRALNYGYTF. The DNA for the CDR3 is TGTGCCAGCAGCCGGGCCCTTAACTATGGCTACACCTTC.

The CDR3 nucleotides read TGCGCCAGCAGCCAAGATGCGGCCGGAGGCGGCTACACCTTC. Protein: CASSQDAAGGGYTF. This chain connects TRBV4-1 to TRBJ1-2, with D hard to call. The CDR3 extends over 14 amino acids. Trimming stripped 0 bases from V and 8 bases from J, with 13 bases between. Germline CDR1 reads MGHRA; CDR2 reads YSYEKL.

The chain joins TRBV13 to TRBJ1-4; 7 positions match TRBD1. Trimming cost V 3 bases and J 3 bases; bases outside gene matches: 7. From germline, CDR1 is PRHDT and CDR2 FYEKMQ (reference sequence). There are 16 residues in the CDR3. Here the CDR3 reads CASSFGFGTANEKLFF. In DNA, the CDR3 is TGTGCCAGCAGCTTTGGTTTCGGGACAGCTAATGAAAAACTGTTTTTT.

V usage is TRBV6-5 and J usage is TRBJ1-1; D not certain. Germline assignment: CDR1 MNHEY and CDR2 SVGAGI. The CDR3 is 13 amino acids. V gave up 4 bases and J gave up 1 base, with 7 bases separating them. The CDR3 protein is CASSSVGNTEAFF. CDR3 coding DNA: TGTGCCAGCAGTTCGGTAGGGAACACTGAAGCTTTCTTT.

The chain employs TRBV2 and TRBJ2-2; D possibly uses TRBD1 or TRBD2 (5 bases each). Trimming cost V 6 bases and J 7 bases, with 9 bases left between them. CDR3 length: 12 amino acids. CDR1 is SNHLY, CDR2 FYNNEI, per germline. The CDR3 DNA reads TGTGCCAGCAGGGGGGAAGACGGGGAGCTGTTTTTT. Translation gives CASRGEDGELFF.

The rearrangement joins TRBV27 to TRBJ1-1; D ambiguous. This CDR3 is 15 amino acids long. The germline V gene encodes CDR1 MNHEY and CDR2 SMNVEV (reference sequence). With 0 bases removed from V and 4 bases from J, the gap between germline ends came to 12 bases. The CDR3 nucleotides are TGTGCCAGCAGTTTATCGCGGGGAGGGAGCACTGAAGCTTTCTTT. It yields the protein CASSLSRGGSTEAFF.

The chain combines TRBV18 with TRBJ2-2; perhaps TRBD1 as D (6 bases). Trimming removed 3 bases from V and 7 bases from J, with 6 bases in between. This CDR3 is built from 12 residues. Germline CDR1 and CDR2: KGHSH and LQKENI. CDR3 residues: CASSPDSGELFF. DNA of the CDR3: TGTGCCAGCTCACCGGACAGCGGGGAGCTGTTTTTT.

The gene calls are TRBV30 and TRBJ2-1, with 13 bases matching TRBD2. CDR1 and CDR2 (germline): GTSNPN, SVGIG (reference sequence). V lost 4 bases and J lost 8; bases outside the gene matches: 17. CDR3 length: 18 residues. CDR3 DNA sequence: TGTGCCTGGACTAGGCTTAGGGTCGGGACTAGCGGGGTGGATGAGCAGTTCTTC. Translating gives CAWTRLRVGTSGVDEQFF.

This clone was recorded once. The rearrangement joins TRBV7-3 to TRBJ2-5, with D possibly called TRBD1 or TRBD2 (5 bases each). The CDR3 spans 15 residues. V lost 1 base, J lost 4 bases, and 13 bases lay in between. The V gene's germline CDR1 is SGHTA and CDR2 FQGTGA. The CDR3 coding sequence is TGTGCCAGCAGCTTAATTGGGGGTGGTCGAGAGACCCAGTACTTC. Protein sequence: CASSLIGGGRETQYF.

The gene calls are TRBV23-1 and TRBJ2-7; TRBD1 matches 9 bases. TRBV23-1 is an open reading frame whose function is uncertain. The CDR3 has 14 amino acids. V lost 8 bases and J lost 4; bases outside the gene matches: 9. CDR3 loop: CASPPAGQGYEQYF. Written as DNA, the CDR3 is TGCGCCAGCCCGCCGGCTGGACAGGGGTACGAGCAGTACTTC.

This chain connects TRBV27 to TRBJ2-7, with D tentatively TRBD1 or TRBD2 (5 bases each). In germline, CDR1 is MNHEY, CDR2 SMNVEV (reference sequence). The CDR3 is 14 residues long. V was shortened by 7 bases and J by 2 bases, with 15 bases between the two germline ends. CDR3 in DNA: TGTGCCAGCACAGACCGGGGACCTACCTACGAGCAGTACTTC. The encoded protein is CASTDRGPTYEQYF.

The chain couples TRBV13 to TRBJ2-5; D not resolved. V lost 1 base and J 6 bases, leaving 0 bases between the germline ends. The length of the CDR3 is 10 residues. From germline, CDR1 is PRHDT and CDR2 FYEKMQ (reference sequence). The CDR3 region is CASSLETQYF. As DNA, the CDR3 is TGTGCCAGCAGCTTAGAGACCCAGTACTTC.

The chain uses TRBV7-9 and TRBJ2-7; D is possibly TRBD2 (5 bases). The CDR3 consists of 15 residues. V was cut by 2 bases and J by 0 bases, with 11 bases left in between. Germline V gene lookup returns CDR1 SEHNR and CDR2 FQNEAQ (reference sequence). The CDR3, as DNA: TGTGCCAGCAGCTTATCGACGGGAAGCTCCTACGAGCAGTACTTC. Protein sequence: CASSLSTGSSYEQYF.